The clone carrying this T cell receptor beta chain was seen only a few times. Just one base apart from a much larger clone, this may be a read error. Trimming took off 7 bases at V and 7 bases at J, with 13 bases between the two ends. This CDR3 comprises 13 residues. Per germline, CDR1 SNHLY and CDR2 FYNNEI. These data belong to a study of CD8+CD57+ T cells in acquired aplastic anemia. According to the study, genomic DNA was the template for TCR beta VDJ and CDR3 profiling. MiXCR, applied by TCRdb to the reads, yields one record per CDR3 protein. The sample shows some 240,000 distinct CDR3 sequences, 34% of them seen only once.

The TCR sequence derives from a human donor in good health, serving as a control. V gene TRBV2 combines with J gene TRBJ1-4, with D possibly matching TRBD1 (5 bases). Sequenced: sorted CD4+, CD8+, or CD8+CD57+ T cells (not recorded which) from PBMCs. CDR3 residues: CASTGPRGEKLFF. Written as DNA, the CDR3 is TGTGCCAGCACGGGGCCAAGGGGTGAAAAACTGTTTTTT.